These 9 T cell receptor beta chains originate from one sample sequenced in a study of blood T cells in healthy people across ages. A J-beta primer mix and a sample-barcoded 5' primer were used in a second PCR of about 7 to 12 cycles. One entry per CDR3 protein results from TCRdb running MiXCR on the 5' RACE reads. The sample shows some 1.6 million distinct CDR3 sequences, roughly 30% of them seen only once. Sequenced material: blood. Source of these receptors: a woman aged 30 to 39 in good health.

The chain has TRBV20-1 and TRBJ1-2, with 10 bases identical to TRBD1. CDR3 length equals 14 residues. With 6 bases clipped from V and 2 bases from J, the junction kept 6 bases outside the gene matches. Germline V gives CDR1 DFQATT, CDR2 SNEGSKA (reference sequence). CDR3 bases: TGCAGTGCAGAAGGACAGGGGGAAAACTATGGCTACACCTTC. Its protein is CSAEGQGENYGYTF.

This clonotype turned up a few times. The chain couples TRBV6-1 to TRBJ2-1; 7 positions agree with TRBD2. The V gene end was trimmed by 8 bases and the J gene end by 2 bases; junction bases not matched to a gene: 3. The CDR3 consists of 13 residues. CDR1 MNHNS and CDR2 SASEGT come from the germline V gene. CDR3 nucleotides: TGTGCCAGCTGCCTAGCGGCCTACAATGAGCAGTTCTTC. Its protein product is CASCLAAYNEQFF.

CDR3: CASSWGPGSATEAFF. The CDR3 DNA reads as TGCGCCAGCAGCTGGGGCCCGGGAAGCGCCACTGAAGCTTTCTTT. The chain has TRBV5-1 and TRBJ1-1; D possibly corresponds to TRBD1 (5 bases). CDR3 length: 15 amino acids. V lost 3 bases to trimming and J lost 4 bases, with 16 bases between them. Germline lookup yields CDR1 SGHRS and CDR2 YFSETQ.

Many counts were recorded for this clonotype. The CDR3 DNA reads TGTGCCAGCAGCTTGGACAGTTTCTACAATGAGCAGTTCTTC. Protein sequence: CASSLDSFYNEQFF. This rearrangement joins TRBV5-6 to TRBJ2-1; the D is unclear. V shed 0 bases and J shed 3 bases, with 7 bases lying between them. In germline, CDR1 is SGHDT, CDR2 YYEEEE. The CDR3 extends over 14 amino acids.

This clonotype was detected many times. The chain recombines TRBV20-1 with TRBJ2-1, with 8 positions matching TRBD1. This CDR3 has 13 residues. The V gene's germline CDR1 is DFQATT and CDR2 SNEGSKA (reference sequence). The V segment lost 5 bases and the J segment 6 bases; nucleotides outside the gene matches: 6. The DNA for the CDR3 is TGCAGTGCTTCGACAGGGGATACCAATGAGCAGTTCTTC. Its translation is CSASTGDTNEQFF.

The genes are TRBV25-1 and TRBJ2-3, with 8 bases aligning to TRBD2. V shed 1 base and J 4 bases; nucleotides not matched to a gene: 7. This CDR3 has 16 residues. The germline gives CDR1 MGHDK, CDR2 SYGVNS. CDR3 loop: CASSESKRGKADTQYF. The CDR3 coding sequence is TGTGCCAGCAGTGAATCGAAGCGGGGGAAGGCAGATACGCAGTATTTT.

The chain recombines TRBV5-4 with TRBJ2-5; D is undetermined. Trimming left V 6 bases short and J 5 bases short, with 11 bases between. The germline gives CDR1 SGHNT, CDR2 YYREEE (reference sequence). The CDR3 is 12 amino acids. As DNA, the CDR3 is TGTGCCAGCAACCAGCCCGGGGAGACCCAGTACTTC. Protein: CASNQPGETQYF. Based on the CDR3 plus reference TRBV5-4 and TRBJ2-5, the full variable domain is ETGVTQSPTHLIKTRGQQVTLRCSSQSGHNTVSWYQQALGQGPQFIFQYYREEENGRGNFPPRFSGLQFPNYSSELNVNALELDDSALYLCASNQPGETQYFGPGTRLLVL.

The rearrangement uses TRBV27 and TRBJ2-7; 7 bases align to TRBD1. Per germline, CDR1 MNHEY and CDR2 SMNVEV (reference sequence). The CDR3 has 15 amino acids. J lost 3 bases, V lost 2 bases, and 7 bases had no gene match. CDR3 DNA sequence: TGTGCCAGCAGTTTACTAAGGGACAGAATCTACGAGCAGTACTTC. This codes for CASSLLRDRIYEQYF.

This clonotype was recorded a few times. V usage is TRBV5-1 and J usage is TRBJ2-7, with D possibly TRBD2 on 5 matching bases. The ends were cut back, 0 bases at V and 0 bases at J, with 16 bases in the middle. CDR1 and CDR2 (germline): SGHRS, YFSETQ. The CDR3 is 17 residues long. CDR3 in amino acids: CASSLERAALSSYEQYF. For the CDR3, the DNA is TGCGCCAGCAGCTTGGAAAGAGCGGCCCTGAGCTCCTACGAGCAGTACTTC.